Included here is one T cell receptor (beta chain) sequence, with context. Its antigen is as yet unknown. This entry comes from a study of T cell repertoires in cytomegalovirus infection. The germline gives CDR1 MNHEY, CDR2 SVGEGT. V was shortened by 8 bases and J by 4 bases, with 10 bases between the two germline ends. The CDR3 consists of 12 residues. Overall study findings and caveats: Identification of carriers of CMV plus the relevant HLA was achieved through cumulative public TCR beta family frequency. Dominating the ex vivo response were TCR beta clonotypes that were CMV-specific and HLA-C-restricted.

TCRdb processed the reads anew with MiXCR; each CDR3 protein has one entry. This sample has fewer than 850,000 distinct CDR3 sequences; almost 30% occur once, and the top ten carry around 13%. The source of this sequence is a human donor in good health (CMV status not recorded). Some clones in this sample may be carry-over from other donors' samples. The input for sequencing was cultured CD8+ T cells from PBMCs, taken from culture after CMV antigen stimulation. The chain joins TRBV6-2 or TRBV6-3 to TRBJ2-3; D is uncertain. The CDR3 protein is CASRVTADTQYF. In nucleotides, the CDR3 is TGTGCCAGCCGGGTTACCGCAGATACGCAGTATTTT.